Listed here is a single T cell receptor beta chain. This clonotype appeared many times. This receptor's antigen is unknown. No base-level quality is on record; no much larger clone is a single base apart. The data were taken from a study of CD8 T cells in ankylosing spondylitis (dated by TCRdb to 2015 to 2018). With regard to the full study: T cell receptor beta repertoires were profiled in healthy donors and ankylosing spondylitis patients so that disease-linked TCR variants could be found. The full study cohort was made up of about 25 ankylosing spondylitis patients and fewer than 120 healthy donors. Peripheral blood was sampled, and synovial fluid was additionally collected from ankylosing spondylitis patients. The paper's findings and limits, for the study overall: The disease-linked clones had a CD8+ phenotype and were found at relatively low frequencies in peripheral blood. The disease-linked clones were reported to be significantly enriched in matched synovial fluid samples from ankylosing spondylitis patients. Blood from ankylosing spondylitis patients appeared to be characterized by a TCR beta motif composed of under 10 highly homologous amino acid variants. Some motif variants were previously reported in synovial fluid and blood of reactive arthritis patients, suggesting common disease-initiation mechanisms.

Sequencing instrument: Illumina HiSeq 2500. TCR beta libraries were prepared by quantitative 5'-RACE with molecular barcodes. In the original analysis: A new computational method based on a probabilistic model of VDJ rearrangement was used to identify disease-linked TCR variants. TCRdb reworked the public reads: Q25 trimming with fastp, MiXCR clone assembly, productive beta chains retained. Rows are unified per CDR3 protein, each entry keeping the most common DNA and genes. Here the V and J calls rest on TCRdb's processing, not on the authors' analysis. The sample records around 29,000 distinct CDR3 sequences, around 5% of which are singletons. The ten top clones hold about 1.8% of the sample. The V end gives up 9 bases and the J end 4 bases, leaving 8 bases in the junction not matched to a gene. Including cysteine and phenylalanine, the CDR3 has 13 amino acids. Only CDR3 DNA is held: 39 bases, read in frame from base 1. CDR1 MRHNA and CDR2 SNTAGT are derived from the germline V gene.

The sequenced material came from blood, either unsorted or a sorted T cell fraction (not recorded which). The chain is encoded by TRBV6-4 joined to TRBJ1-2, with 7 bases aligning to TRBD1. This sequence was found in a female donor with ankylosing spondylitis or in good health (not recorded which). The DNA sequence reads TGTGCCAGTATAACGGGACAGAGCTATGGCTACACCTTC. Translated, this is CASITGQSYGYTF.